A selection of T cell receptor beta chains follows, all from one sample in a study of T cells in Graves' hyperthyroidism and ophthalmopathy. From the multiplex PCR reads, TCRdb called clonotypes with MiXCR, one entry per CDR3 protein. The data contain hundreds of thousands of distinct CDR3 sequences, 15% to 20% of them singletons. The source material was blood. The receptors were sampled from a man aged 40-49 years with Graves' ophthalmopathy. Each CDR3 is given with its conserved first and last residue. A D gene is named only where the DNA matches it firmly. A row's size may be missing; if present it is once, few, many or a size class.

d_call: TRBD2; cdr3_length: 14; clone_size: -; v_call: TRBV2; j_call: TRBJ2-7; cdr3_aa: CASKIVRESYEQYF; cdr3_nt: TGTGCCAGCAAGATAGTGCGGGAGAGTTACGAGCAGTACTTC
d_call: TRBD1; cdr3_length: 15; clone_size: many; v_call: TRBV11-2; j_call: TRBJ1-5; cdr3_aa: CASSKGAHSNQPQHF; cdr3_nt: TGTGCCAGCTCCAAGGGGGCCCATAGCAATCAGCCCCAGCATTTT
d_call: -; cdr3_length: 13; clone_size: many; v_call: TRBV7-3; j_call: TRBJ1-1; cdr3_aa: CASSLIPDTEAFF; cdr3_nt: TGTGCCAGCAGCTTAATCCCCGACACTGAAGCTTTCTTT
d_call: TRBD2; cdr3_length: 15; clone_size: -; v_call: TRBV12-3/TRBV12-4; j_call: TRBJ2-7; cdr3_aa: CASSPEAGAFHEQYF; cdr3_nt: TGTGCCAGCAGCCCTGAAGCGGGAGCCTTCCACGAGCAGTACTTC
d_call: -; cdr3_length: 11; clone_size: many; v_call: TRBV3-1; j_call: TRBJ2-3; cdr3_aa: CASGGADTQYF; cdr3_nt: TGTGCCAGCGGGGGGGCGGATACGCAGTATTTT
d_call: -; cdr3_length: 12; clone_size: -; v_call: TRBV10-2; j_call: TRBJ1-5; cdr3_aa: CASSDSSQPQHF; cdr3_nt: TGCGCCAGCAGTGATAGCTCTCAGCCCCAGCATTTT
d_call: -; cdr3_length: 12; clone_size: -; v_call: TRBV20-1; j_call: TRBJ1-2; cdr3_aa: CSARGGDYGYTF; cdr3_nt: TGCAGTGCTAGAGGGGGCGACTATGGCTACACCTTC
d_call: TRBD2; cdr3_length: 14; clone_size: few; v_call: TRBV18; j_call: TRBJ2-1; cdr3_aa: CASSPRSGNNEQFF; cdr3_nt: TGTGCCAGCTCACCGCGAAGCGGGAACAATGAGCAGTTCTTC
d_call: -; cdr3_length: 15; clone_size: -; v_call: TRBV6-1; j_call: TRBJ1-2; cdr3_aa: CASSLTAQSNYGYTF; cdr3_nt: TGTGCCAGCAGTCTCACGGCTCAATCTAACTATGGCTACACCTTC
d_call: TRBD1; cdr3_length: 14; clone_size: -; v_call: TRBV30; j_call: TRBJ1-4; cdr3_aa: CAWSVRGRGEKLFF; cdr3_nt: TGTGCCTGGAGTGTAAGGGGGCGCGGTGAAAAACTGTTTTTT
d_call: -; cdr3_length: 13; clone_size: -; v_call: TRBV20-1; j_call: TRBJ1-5; cdr3_aa: CSARAYSNQPQHF; cdr3_nt: TGCAGTGCTAGAGCGTATAGCAATCAGCCCCAGCATTTT
d_call: -; cdr3_length: 17; clone_size: many; v_call: TRBV3-1; j_call: TRBJ1-1; cdr3_aa: CASSQVGFLDLNTEAFF; cdr3_nt: TGTGCCAGCAGCCAAGTGGGGTTCTTGGATTTGAACACTGAAGCTTTCTTT
d_call: -; cdr3_length: 14; clone_size: many; v_call: TRBV12-3/TRBV12-4; j_call: TRBJ1-6; cdr3_aa: CASTRQWYNSPLHF; cdr3_nt: TGTGCCAGCACTCGACAGTGGTATAATTCACCCCTCCACTTT
d_call: -; cdr3_length: 17; clone_size: -; v_call: TRBV7-2; j_call: TRBJ1-2; cdr3_aa: CASSYPAKGRANYGYTF; cdr3_nt: TGTGCCAGCAGCTACCCGGCTAAGGGCAGAGCTAACTATGGCTACACCTTC
d_call: TRBD2; cdr3_length: 15; clone_size: many; v_call: TRBV9; j_call: TRBJ2-7; cdr3_aa: CASSVTTGGSGEQYF; cdr3_nt: TGTGCCAGCAGCGTTACTACGGGGGGTTCAGGGGAGCAGTACTTC
d_call: -; cdr3_length: 14; clone_size: -; v_call: TRBV27; j_call: TRBJ2-7; cdr3_aa: CASSLFTSSYEQYF; cdr3_nt: TGTGCCAGCAGTTTGTTTACCAGCTCCTACGAGCAGTACTTC
d_call: -; cdr3_length: 15; clone_size: -; v_call: TRBV15; j_call: TRBJ2-3; cdr3_aa: CATSRVTGLTDTQYF; cdr3_nt: TGTGCCACCAGCAGAGTTACAGGGCTTACAGATACGCAGTATTTT
d_call: TRBD1; cdr3_length: 13; clone_size: -; v_call: TRBV29-1; j_call: TRBJ2-7; cdr3_aa: CSVGQGASYEQYF; cdr3_nt: TGCAGCGTGGGACAGGGGGCCTCCTACGAGCAGTACTTC
d_call: -; cdr3_length: 16; clone_size: few; v_call: TRBV12-3/TRBV12-4; j_call: TRBJ1-4; cdr3_aa: CASSPIRQKTNEKLFF; cdr3_nt: TGTGCCAGCAGTCCAATCCGACAGAAGACTAATGAAAAACTGTTTTTT
d_call: -; cdr3_length: 14; clone_size: -; v_call: TRBV9; j_call: TRBJ2-7; cdr3_aa: CASSPTGFTYEQYF; cdr3_nt: TGTGCCAGCAGCCCGACCGGGTTTACCTACGAGCAGTACTTC
d_call: TRBD1; cdr3_length: 14; clone_size: -; v_call: TRBV5-1; j_call: TRBJ1-2; cdr3_aa: CASSVGQENYGYTF; cdr3_nt: TGCGCCAGCAGCGTGGGACAGGAGAACTATGGCTACACCTTC
d_call: TRBD2; cdr3_length: 15; clone_size: -; v_call: TRBV5-6; j_call: TRBJ2-5; cdr3_aa: CASSPSGGTPETQYF; cdr3_nt: TGTGCCAGCAGCCCCTCGGGAGGGACACCAGAGACCCAGTACTTC
d_call: -; cdr3_length: 13; clone_size: many; v_call: TRBV5-1; j_call: TRBJ2-7; cdr3_aa: CASSLASTYEQYF; cdr3_nt: TGCGCCAGCAGCTTGGCCAGCACCTACGAGCAGTACTTC
d_call: -; cdr3_length: 16; clone_size: many; v_call: TRBV28; j_call: TRBJ2-7; cdr3_aa: CASIESGPGFVYEQYF; cdr3_nt: TGTGCCAGCATCGAATCAGGGCCAGGATTCGTCTACGAGCAGTACTTC
d_call: -; cdr3_length: 14; clone_size: few; v_call: TRBV12-3/TRBV12-4; j_call: TRBJ1-5; cdr3_aa: CASSSRGAAGPQHF; cdr3_nt: TGTGCCAGCAGTTCCCGGGGGGCCGCGGGGCCCCAGCATTTT
d_call: -; cdr3_length: 15; clone_size: few; v_call: TRBV7-8; j_call: TRBJ1-5; cdr3_aa: CASSLEWGPNQPQHF; cdr3_nt: TGTGCCAGCAGCTTAGAGTGGGGCCCCAATCAGCCCCAGCATTTT
d_call: -; cdr3_length: 13; clone_size: many; v_call: TRBV11-2; j_call: TRBJ2-7; cdr3_aa: CASSLTWTYEQYF; cdr3_nt: TGTGCCAGCAGCTTGACGTGGACCTACGAGCAGTACTTC
d_call: TRBD1; cdr3_length: 15; clone_size: -; v_call: TRBV19; j_call: TRBJ1-1; cdr3_aa: CASSRDRGKDTEAFF; cdr3_nt: TGTGCCAGTAGTAGGGACAGGGGGAAGGACACTGAAGCTTTCTTT
d_call: -; cdr3_length: 16; clone_size: -; v_call: TRBV11-2; j_call: TRBJ1-5; cdr3_aa: CASSLDLGAGNQPQHF; cdr3_nt: TGTGCCAGCAGCTTAGATCTGGGGGCAGGCAATCAGCCCCAGCATTTT
d_call: -; cdr3_length: 15; clone_size: few; v_call: TRBV5-1; j_call: TRBJ2-3; cdr3_aa: CASSLSGSLADTQYF; cdr3_nt: TGCGCCAGCAGCTTGAGTGGGTCCCTAGCGGATACGCAGTATTTT
d_call: TRBD2; cdr3_length: 16; clone_size: many; v_call: TRBV20-1; j_call: TRBJ2-1; cdr3_aa: CSARLAGGSSYNEQFF; cdr3_nt: TGCAGTGCTAGATTAGCGGGGGGGAGCTCCTACAATGAGCAGTTCTTC